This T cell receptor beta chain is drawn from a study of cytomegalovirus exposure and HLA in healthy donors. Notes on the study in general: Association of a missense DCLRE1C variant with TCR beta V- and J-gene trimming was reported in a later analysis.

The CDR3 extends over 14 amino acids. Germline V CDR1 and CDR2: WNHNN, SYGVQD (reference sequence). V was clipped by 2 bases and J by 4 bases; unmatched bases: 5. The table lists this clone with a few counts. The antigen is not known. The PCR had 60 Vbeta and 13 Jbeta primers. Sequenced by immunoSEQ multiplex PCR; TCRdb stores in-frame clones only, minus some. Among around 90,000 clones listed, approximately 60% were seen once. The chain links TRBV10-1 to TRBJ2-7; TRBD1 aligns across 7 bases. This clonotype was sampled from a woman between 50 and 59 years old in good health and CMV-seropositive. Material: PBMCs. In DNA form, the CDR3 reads TGCGCCAGCAGTGAGGGACAGGCGCCTTACGAGCAGTACTTC. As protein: CASSEGQAPYEQYF.